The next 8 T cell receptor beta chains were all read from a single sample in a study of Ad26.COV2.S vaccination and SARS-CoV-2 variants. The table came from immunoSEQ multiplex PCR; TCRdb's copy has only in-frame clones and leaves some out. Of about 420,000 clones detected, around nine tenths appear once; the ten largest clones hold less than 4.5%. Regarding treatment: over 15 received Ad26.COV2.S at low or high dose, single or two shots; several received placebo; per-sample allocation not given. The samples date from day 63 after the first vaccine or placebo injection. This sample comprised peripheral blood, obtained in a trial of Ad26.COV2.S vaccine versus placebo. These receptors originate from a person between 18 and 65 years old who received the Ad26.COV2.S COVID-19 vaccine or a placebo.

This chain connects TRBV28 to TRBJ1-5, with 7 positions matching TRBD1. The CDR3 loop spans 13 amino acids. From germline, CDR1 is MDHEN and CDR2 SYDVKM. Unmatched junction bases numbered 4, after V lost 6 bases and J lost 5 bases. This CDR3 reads CASSTGTDQPQHF. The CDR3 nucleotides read TGTGCCAGCAGCACTGGGACAGATCAGCCCCAGCATTTT.

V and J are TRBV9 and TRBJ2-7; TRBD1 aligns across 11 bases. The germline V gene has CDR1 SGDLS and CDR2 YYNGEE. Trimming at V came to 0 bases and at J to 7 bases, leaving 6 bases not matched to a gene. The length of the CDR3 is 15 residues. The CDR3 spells CASSVGGQGAGEQYF. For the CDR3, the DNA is TGTGCCAGCAGCGTAGGCGGACAGGGGGCAGGGGAGCAGTACTTC.

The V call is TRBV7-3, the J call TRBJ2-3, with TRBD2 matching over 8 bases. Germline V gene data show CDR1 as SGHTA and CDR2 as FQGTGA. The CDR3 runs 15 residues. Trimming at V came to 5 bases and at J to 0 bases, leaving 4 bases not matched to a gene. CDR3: CASSPGGASTDTQYF. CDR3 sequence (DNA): TGTGCCAGCAGCCCCGGGGGGGCGAGCACAGATACGCAGTATTTT.

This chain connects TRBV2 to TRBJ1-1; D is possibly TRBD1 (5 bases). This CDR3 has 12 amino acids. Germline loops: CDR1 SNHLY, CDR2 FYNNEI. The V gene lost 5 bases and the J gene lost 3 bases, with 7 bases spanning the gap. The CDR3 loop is CASSLQDTEAFF. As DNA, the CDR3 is TGTGCCAGCAGTCTACAGGACACTGAAGCTTTCTTT.

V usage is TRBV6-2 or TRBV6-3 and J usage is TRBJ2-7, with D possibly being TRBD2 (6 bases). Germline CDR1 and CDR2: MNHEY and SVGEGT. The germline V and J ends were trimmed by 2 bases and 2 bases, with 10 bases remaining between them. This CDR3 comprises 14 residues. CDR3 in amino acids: CASSYGTQPYEQYF. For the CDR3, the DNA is TGTGCCAGCAGTTACGGGACTCAACCCTACGAGCAGTACTTC.

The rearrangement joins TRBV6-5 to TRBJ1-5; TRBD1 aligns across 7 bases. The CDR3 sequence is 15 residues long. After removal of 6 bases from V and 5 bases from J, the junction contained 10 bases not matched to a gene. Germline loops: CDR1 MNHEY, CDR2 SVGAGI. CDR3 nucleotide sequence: TGTGCCAGCAGCAAGACAGGGTTGGTGTATCAGCCCCAGCATTTT. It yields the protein CASSKTGLVYQPQHF.

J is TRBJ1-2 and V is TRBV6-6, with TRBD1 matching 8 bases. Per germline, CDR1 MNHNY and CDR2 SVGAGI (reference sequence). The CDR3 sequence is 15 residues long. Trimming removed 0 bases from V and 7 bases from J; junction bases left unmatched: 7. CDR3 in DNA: TGTGCCAGCAGTTACTCGACAGGGGCGGAGGGTGGCTACACCTTC. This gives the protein CASSYSTGAEGGYTF.

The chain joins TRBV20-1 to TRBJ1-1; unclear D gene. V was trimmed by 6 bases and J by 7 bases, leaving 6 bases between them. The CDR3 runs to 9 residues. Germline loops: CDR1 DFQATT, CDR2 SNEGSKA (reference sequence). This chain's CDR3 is CSAASEAFF. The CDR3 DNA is TGCAGTGCCGCCAGTGAAGCTTTCTTT.